This T cell receptor beta chain was profiled in a study of beta chain features in type 1 diabetes. The authors reverse transcribed all of the isolated RNA, so sequencing captured expressed TCRB transcripts. The protocol was immunoSEQ multiplex PCR, while the TCRdb copy is restricted to in-frame clones and leaves out a portion. Here the sample spans approximately 170,000 clones, about 9.1% being singletons. This CDR3 has 14 amino acids. CDR1 is MNHEY, CDR2 SMNVEV, per germline (reference sequence). Losses at the gene ends were 6 bases for V and 3 bases for J; bases not matched to a gene: 1. This clone was counted between two and nine times.

The chain carries TRBV27 and TRBJ2-1; 11 bases are shared with TRBD2. The sequenced sample consisted of central memory CD4+ T cells from blood. The TCR was taken from a woman aged 18-29 years in good health. The CDR3 sequence is CASRLAGDYNEQFF. The CDR3 DNA reads TGTGCCAGCAGACTAGCGGGGGACTACAATGAGCAGTTCTTC.